The 19 T cell receptor beta chains below were found in one sample sequenced in a study of long-term antiretroviral therapy in people with HIV. immunoSEQ v3.0 was run at survey level. Produced via immunoSEQ multiplex PCR; TCRdb's table is partial and in-frame only. The sample carries 20,000 or so clones, 81% recorded once. The source was unsorted PBMCs, collected 0.1 years before starting antiretroviral therapy. Receptors originate from a man aged 35 to 55 with HIV.

The chain employs TRBV2 and TRBJ2-1; 13 bases fit TRBD2. With 5 bases clipped from V and 9 bases from J, the junction kept 7 bases outside the gene matches. The CDR3 has 15 amino acids. Germline assignment: CDR1 SNHLY and CDR2 FYNNEI. Here the CDR3 reads CASSPTSGGAGEQFF. CDR3 DNA: TGTGCCAGCAGTCCCACTAGCGGGGGGGCCGGTGAGCAGTTCTTC.

This chain connects TRBV4-3 to TRBJ2-3; D is ambiguous. The CDR3 is 15 amino acids. The germline V and J ends were trimmed by 0 bases and 0 bases, with 7 bases remaining between them. Looked up from germline, CDR1 is LGHNA and CDR2 is YSLEER. CDR3 in DNA: TGCGCCAGCAGCCAAGACCTGGCGAGCACAGATACGCAGTATTTT. Translating it yields CASSQDLASTDTQYF.

This clone was found a few times. The chain couples TRBV28 to TRBJ1-5, with unresolved D. CDR1 is MDHEN and CDR2 is SYDVKM in the germline V gene. V lost 5 bases and J 3 bases, leaving 11 bases between the germline ends. The CDR3 sequence is 14 residues long. CDR3 sequence (DNA): TGTGCCAGCAGTCTTGACACACTCAATCAGCCCCAGCATTTT. Protein product: CASSLDTLNQPQHF.

The chain is built from TRBV10-3 and TRBJ2-7; 8 positions match TRBD1. CDR1 is ENHRY and CDR2 is SYGVKD in the germline V gene. The CDR3 sequence is 15 residues long. The J segment lost 2 bases and the V segment lost 4 bases, leaving 7 bases of the junction unmatched. The CDR3 loop is CAISVVGTGPYEQYF. The CDR3 nucleotides read TGTGCCATCAGTGTGGTTGGGACAGGTCCCTACGAGCAGTACTTC.

The chain recombines TRBV5-1 with TRBJ1-1; TRBD1 matches 9 bases. Unmatched junction bases numbered 6, after V lost 4 bases and J lost 5 bases. Germline V gives CDR1 SGHRS, CDR2 YFSETQ. The CDR3 has 14 amino acids. CDR3 DNA sequence: TGCGCCAGCAGCGCCGGGACAGGGTTGACTGAAGCTTTCTTT. Translating gives CASSAGTGLTEAFF.

V gene TRBV5-8 combines with J gene TRBJ2-1; D gene uncertain. The V end was cut by 3 bases, the J end by 1 base, with 14 bases between. The CDR3 totals 16 residues. Germline values: CDR1 SGHTS, CDR2 YDEGEE. The CDR3: CASSSTGPISYNEQFF. CDR3 sequence (DNA): TGTGCCAGCAGCTCCACCGGGCCCATATCCTACAATGAGCAGTTCTTC.

The chain carries TRBV27 and TRBJ2-3; unclear D gene. This CDR3 has 14 amino acids. Germline V gives CDR1 MNHEY, CDR2 SMNVEV (reference sequence). V lost 3 bases and J 2 bases, leaving 9 bases between the germline ends. In nucleotides, the CDR3 is TGTGCCAGCAGTTTCTCAGCCCCCACAGATACGCAGTATTTT. Amino acids: CASSFSAPTDTQYF.

The chain employs TRBV6-6 and TRBJ2-3, with D unresolved. Trimming took off 6 bases at V and 0 bases at J, with 10 bases between the two ends. The CDR3 is made up of 14 amino acids. Germline loops: CDR1 MNHNY, CDR2 SVGAGI (reference sequence). The CDR3 DNA follows: TGTGCCAGCAGCGTAGTGGGCAGCACAGATACGCAGTATTTT. This encodes CASSVVGSTDTQYF.

The chain's CDR3 is CASSFRGQGAGEQFF. In nucleotides, the CDR3 is TGTGCCAGCAGCTTCCGAGGACAGGGGGCAGGTGAGCAGTTCTTC. The chain has TRBV7-2 and TRBJ2-1, with 11 bases identical to TRBD1. This CDR3 is 15 amino acids long. CDR1 is SGHTA, CDR2 FQGNSA, per germline. V was pared by 3 bases and J by 9 bases, with 7 bases of the junction left unmatched.

The chain combines TRBV7-8 with TRBJ2-7; maybe TRBD1 (6 bases). V was trimmed by 1 base and J by 11 bases, leaving 21 bases between them. This CDR3 has 15 residues. In germline, CDR1 is SGHVS, CDR2 FQNEAQ. The chain's CDR3 is CASSLGRTGHRQEYF. CDR3 nucleotide sequence: TGTGCCAGCAGCTTAGGGCGCACGGGACATCGACAGGAGTACTTC.

CDR3 amino acids: CASSLGTILVPPYNEQFF. The CDR3 DNA reads as TGTGCCAGCAGTTTGGGGACTATCCTCGTACCTCCCTACAATGAGCAGTTCTTC. The chain couples TRBV27 to TRBJ2-1; 7 bases are shared with TRBD2. The CDR3 covers 18 residues. Germline CDR1 and CDR2: MNHEY and SMNVEV (reference sequence). V trimming: 3 bases; J trimming: 2 bases; junction bases outside the gene matches: 13.

The table lists this clone with a few counts. This chain uses TRBV21-1 with TRBJ1-5; the table assigns TRBD1, which was not confirmed against the DNA. TRBV21-1 counts as a pseudogene. This CDR3 has 16 amino acids. CDR3 in DNA: TGTGCCAGCACCTTATCTACAGGGGCCTACAATCAGCCCCAGCATTTT. This encodes CASTLSTGAYNQPQHF.

The CDR3 DNA follows: TGCGCCAGCAGCTTTGGGACCCTTGAAGCTTTCTTT. Its translation: CASSFGTLEAFF. The chain carries TRBV5-1 and TRBJ1-1; D is perhaps TRBD1 (5 bases). Trimming removed 2 bases at V and 7 bases at J, with 9 bases between. CDR1 SGHRS and CDR2 YFSETQ come from the germline V gene. This CDR3 region has 12 residues.

This rearrangement joins TRBV5-1 to TRBJ2-5; TRBD2 matches 9 bases. J gave up 5 bases and V 5 bases, and 4 bases lay outside the gene matches. The CDR3 totals 13 residues. Germline V gene lookup returns CDR1 SGHRS and CDR2 YFSETQ. As DNA, the CDR3 is TGCGCCAGCAGTGGACTAGCGATGGAGACCCAGTACTTC. Its translation is CASSGLAMETQYF.

This chain joins TRBV28 and TRBJ2-1; no reliable D call. Germline CDR1 and CDR2: MDHEN and SYDVKM. The CDR3 contains 13 residues. The V end lost 5 bases, the J end lost 7 bases, and 12 bases lay between the germline ends. The chain's CDR3 is CASSIDWGNEQFF. Here the CDR3 DNA reads TGTGCCAGCAGTATAGACTGGGGAAATGAGCAGTTCTTC.

The CDR3 DNA is TGTGCCAGCAGCCTGTCTGAGCAGTTCTTC. Translation gives CASSLSEQFF. The genes are TRBV7-8 and TRBJ2-1, with D hard to call. Germline assignment: CDR1 SGHVS and CDR2 FQNEAQ. Trimming left V 5 bases short and J 9 bases short, with 5 bases between. The CDR3 extends over 10 amino acids.

The CDR3 is CASSPRTTYEQYF. The DNA for the CDR3 is TGTGCCAGCTCACCACGGACAACCTACGAGCAGTACTTC. The V call is TRBV18, the J call TRBJ2-7, with D possibly being TRBD1 (5 bases). The CDR3 extends over 13 amino acids. With 1 base removed from V and 2 bases from J, the gap between germline ends came to 6 bases. From germline, CDR1 is KGHSH and CDR2 LQKENI.

The V call is TRBV5-1, the J call TRBJ2-3; D is unresolved. Germline V gene data show CDR1 as SGHRS and CDR2 as YFSETQ. The CDR3 is 15 residues long. V shed 0 bases and J shed 4 bases, with 12 bases lying between them. CDR3 DNA: TGCGCCAGCAGCTTGGAGACGCCCCGGGCAGATACGCAGTATTTT. Encoded protein: CASSLETPRADTQYF.

Notes on this clone: The junction differs from germline at one of its ends, possibly a read error. The genes are TRBV2 and TRBJ2-7; D tentatively fits TRBD1 or TRBD2 (5 bases each). Germline loops: CDR1 SNHLY, CDR2 FYNNEI. The CDR3 consists of 13 residues. The CDR3 loop reads CASSEGLGGPGRF. In nucleotides, the CDR3 is TGTGCCAGCAGTGAAGGTCTTGGGGGTCCGGGGAGATTC.